Sequencing of this T cell receptor beta chain was carried out in a study of breast tumors, draining lymph nodes, adjacent tissues. TCRdb re-called the multiplex PCR reads with MiXCR, one entry per CDR3 protein. The sample holds 50,000 to 85,000 distinct CDR3 sequences, 40% to 45% seen once. Germline values: CDR1 LGHNA, CDR2 YNFKEQ. The germline V and J ends were trimmed by 0 bases and 5 bases, with 16 bases remaining between them. CDR3 length: 16 amino acids. As concerns this clonotype: The conserved closing phenylalanine or tryptophan is absent in this CDR3, likely reflecting a read error.

This TCR was recovered from a female donor with breast cancer. Some clones in this sample may be carry-over from other donors' samples. This chain links TRBV4-2 with TRBJ2-5; no clear D. Sequenced material: breast tumor tissue. This CDR3 reads CASSQDRTCTWETQYL. The CDR3 nucleotides are TGTGCCAGCAGCCAAGATCGGACCTGCACGTGGGAGACCCAGTACCTC.